These 20 T cell receptor beta chains came from one sample sequenced in a study of T cell responses to AZD1222 COVID-19 vaccine. Data came from immunoSEQ multiplex PCR; TCRdb stores just in-frame clones and leaves some out. The sample records more than 60,000 clones, around 90% being singletons. This material consisted of peripheral blood, taken on day 0 of AZD1222 vaccination. The receptors were gathered from an adult in good health.

This sequence joins TRBV11-3 and TRBJ2-5; possible D gene TRBD1, 6 bases. Germline values: CDR1 SGHNT, CDR2 YENEEA. The CDR3 is made up of 15 amino acids. Trimming cost V 2 bases and J 4 bases, with 14 bases left between them. CDR3 in amino acids: CASSLNSQGIETQYF. CDR3 bases: TGTGCCAGCAGCTTAAACTCTCAGGGGATAGAGACCCAGTACTTC. The whole variable domain, filled in from reference TRBV11-3 and TRBJ2-5, reads EAGVVQSPRYKIIEKKQPVAFWCNPISGHNTLYWYLQNLGQGPELLIRYENEEAVDDSQLPKDRFSAERLKGVDSTLKIQPAELGDSAVYLCASSLNSQGIETQYFGPGTRLLVL.

The chain employs TRBV4-2 and TRBJ2-5, with 10 bases that match TRBD2. The CDR3 runs to 17 residues. V shed 3 bases, J shed 1 base, and the junction held 8 bases outside the gene matches. Looked up from germline, CDR1 is LGHNA and CDR2 is YNFKEQ. The CDR3 loop reads CASSQGSSGRSQETQYF. DNA for the CDR3: TGTGCCAGCAGCCAGGGGTCTAGCGGGAGATCCCAAGAGACCCAGTACTTC.

The chain employs TRBV2 and TRBJ2-1; a weak D match, TRBD2 (6 bases). With 3 bases removed from V and 1 base from J, the gap between germline ends came to 13 bases. The germline V gene has CDR1 SNHLY and CDR2 FYNNEI. The CDR3 is made up of 16 amino acids. This chain's CDR3 is CASSEQTTSSYNEQFF. For the CDR3, the DNA is TGTGCCAGCAGTGAGCAGACGACTAGTTCCTACAATGAGCAGTTCTTC. The variable domain in full, completed from reference TRBV2 and TRBJ2-1, reads EPEVTQTPSHQVTQMGQEVILRCVPISNHLYFYWYRQILGQKVEFLVSFYNNEISEKSEIFDDQFSVERPDGSNFTLKIRSTKLEDSAMYFCASSEQTTSSYNEQFFGPGTRLTVL.

This clone was seen once. The rearrangement links TRBV18 to TRBJ2-1; 9 bases map to TRBD1. The CDR3 is 16 residues long. Per germline, CDR1 KGHSH and CDR2 LQKENI. V lost 3 bases to trimming and J lost 12 bases; unmatched junction nucleotides: 15. The DNA for the CDR3 is TGTGCCAGCTCACCGGGGTCGGGACAGGGAGGCTTGATGCAGTTCTTC. Protein product: CASSPGSGQGGLMQFF.

This clone appeared a single time. The chain combines TRBV5-8 with TRBJ1-2, with 8 bases lining up with TRBD1. The CDR3 covers 13 residues. With 4 bases clipped from V and 5 bases from J, the junction kept 4 bases outside the gene matches. Germline V gives CDR1 SGHTS, CDR2 YDEGEE. The DNA for the CDR3 is TGTGCCAGCAGCGCCGGGACAGGATATGGCTACACCTTC. Residues: CASSAGTGYGYTF.

The rearrangement links TRBV5-1 to TRBJ2-2, with D possibly matching TRBD1 (6 bases). Trimming took off 4 bases at V and 1 base at J, with 8 bases between the two ends. CDR1 and CDR2 (germline): SGHRS, YFSETQ. The CDR3 is 14 amino acids. CDR3 loop: CASSMGQNTGELFF. As DNA, the CDR3 is TGCGCCAGCAGCATGGGACAGAACACCGGGGAGCTGTTTTTT.

The genes are TRBV5-4 and TRBJ2-7; a weak D match, TRBD2 (5 bases). This CDR3 spans 14 amino acids. Germline CDR1 reads SGHNT; CDR2 reads YYREEE (reference sequence). V was shortened by 0 bases and J by 4 bases, with 11 bases between the two germline ends. CDR3 nucleotides: TGTGCCAGCAGCTTGGGTGGGAGTAGGTACGAGCAGTACTTC. Its protein is CASSLGGSRYEQYF.

This chain uses TRBV5-4 with TRBJ2-7; 9 bases map to TRBD1. V shed 3 bases, J shed 6 bases, and the junction held 7 bases outside the gene matches. The CDR3 has 14 residues. CDR1 and CDR2 from the germline V gene are SGHNT and YYREEE (reference sequence). CDR3 DNA sequence: TGTGCCAGCAGCTGGGGGACAGGGACTGGCGAGCAGTACTTC. This gives the protein CASSWGTGTGEQYF.

The rearrangement links TRBV20-1 to TRBJ1-6; D ambiguous. Germline CDR1 is DFQATT and CDR2 is SNEGSKA (reference sequence). The CDR3 extends over 14 amino acids. Trimming took 3 bases from V and 5 from J, leaving 11 bases between them. The CDR3, as DNA: TGCAGTGCTAGTCGCAGCAAGAATAATTCACCCCTCCACTTT. This sequence encodes CSASRSKNNSPLHF.

This chain connects TRBV5-1 to TRBJ1-4; D not certain. CDR3 length: 15 residues. V lost 4 bases and J lost 7, with 17 bases in between. From germline, CDR1 is SGHRS and CDR2 YFSETQ. The chain's CDR3 is CASSPDPTGTEKLFF. CDR3 DNA sequence: TGCGCCAGCAGCCCCGATCCCACCGGAACTGAAAAACTGTTTTTT. Combining the CDR3 with reference TRBV5-1 and TRBJ1-4 gives the whole variable domain KAGVTQTPRYLIKTRGQQVTLSCSPISGHRSVSWYQQTPGQGLQFLFEYFSETQRNKGNFPGRFSGRQFSNSRSEMNVSTLELGDSALYLCASSPDPTGTEKLFFGSGTQLSVL.

The chain combines TRBV2 with TRBJ1-2, with no clear D. Germline V gives CDR1 SNHLY, CDR2 FYNNEI. The CDR3 spans 11 residues. Trimming removed 7 bases from V and 4 bases from J, with 7 bases in between. The CDR3 nucleotides read TGTGCCAGCATGGTCGGCTATGGCTACACCTTC. Translation: CASMVGYGYTF.

The chain recombines TRBV7-2 with TRBJ1-2, with TRBD1 identical over 9 bases. The CDR3 has 16 residues. Per germline, CDR1 SGHTA and CDR2 FQGNSA. Trimming removed 4 bases from V and 3 bases from J; junction bases left unmatched: 9. CDR3 nucleotides: TGTGCCAGCAGCTATTCAACAGGGGGCATTGACTATGGCTACACCTTC. It specifies CASSYSTGGIDYGYTF.

Only one count was recorded for this clone. The V gene is TRBV9, the J gene TRBJ1-6, with 10 bases identical to TRBD1. From germline, CDR1 is SGDLS and CDR2 YYNGEE. After removal of 0 bases from V and 7 bases from J, the junction contained 4 bases not matched to a gene. This CDR3 has 16 amino acids. CDR3 nucleotides: TGTGCCAGCAGCGTAGAGATGGGACAGGGGAATTCACCCCTCCACTTT. Amino acids: CASSVEMGQGNSPLHF.

The V and J genes are TRBV11-3 and TRBJ1-2; TRBD1 matches 10 bases. V gave up 5 bases and J gave up 8 bases; unmatched junction bases: 8. This CDR3 is 14 amino acids long. Looked up from germline, CDR1 is SGHNT and CDR2 is YENEEA. The CDR3 region is CASSQDRGAVGYTF. The CDR3 region has the DNA TGTGCCAGCAGCCAGGACAGGGGGGCAGTCGGCTACACCTTC. The full variable domain, with the rest looked up from reference TRBV11-3 and TRBJ1-2, is EAGVVQSPRYKIIEKKQPVAFWCNPISGHNTLYWYLQNLGQGPELLIRYENEEAVDDSQLPKDRFSAERLKGVDSTLKIQPAELGDSAVYLCASSQDRGAVGYTFGSGTRLTVV.

This clone was recorded once. The gene calls are TRBV27 and TRBJ2-1; TRBD2 is a possible D gene (6 bases). Germline V gives CDR1 MNHEY, CDR2 SMNVEV (reference sequence). This CDR3 is built from 13 residues. V lost 7 bases and J lost 9, with 16 bases in between. CDR3 sequence: CASTPWGDGEQFF. CDR3 nucleotide sequence: TGTGCCAGCACCCCGTGGGGGGATGGTGAGCAGTTCTTC.

This clone was seen more than once but under ten times. The chain uses TRBV27 and TRBJ1-2; D not certain. V was trimmed by 6 bases and J by 2 bases, leaving 16 bases between them. Germline lookup yields CDR1 MNHEY and CDR2 SMNVEV (reference sequence). The CDR3 runs to 15 residues. The CDR3 reads CASSPRRTANYGYTF. The CDR3 bases are TGTGCCAGCAGCCCTCGCCGGACGGCGAACTATGGCTACACCTTC.

V is TRBV6-1 and J is TRBJ2-1; the D gene is possibly TRBD2 (5 bases). From germline, CDR1 is MNHNS and CDR2 SASEGT. This CDR3 comprises 16 residues. V gave up 3 bases and J gave up 7 bases, with 19 bases separating them. CDR3 amino acids: CASSEQGLEGMNEQFF. The DNA of the CDR3 is TGTGCCAGCAGTGAGCAAGGCCTAGAGGGAATGAATGAGCAGTTCTTC.

The genes are TRBV29-1 and TRBJ2-1; maybe TRBD2 (6 bases). V was trimmed by 7 bases and J by 8 bases, leaving 27 bases between them. The germline V gene has CDR1 SQVTM and CDR2 ANQGSEA. This CDR3 comprises 16 residues. The CDR3 DNA reads as TGCAGCGCTCCCCCGGGTAGGGAGGTTTGGGGGGATGAGCAGTTCTTC. This gives the protein CSAPPGREVWGDEQFF.

The V gene is TRBV19, the J gene TRBJ1-5; D possibly corresponds to TRBD1 (5 bases). The V gene's germline CDR1 is LNHDA and CDR2 SQIVND (reference sequence). Deletions cut 5 bases from V and 11 bases from J, with 19 bases between. This CDR3 is 14 amino acids long. This CDR3 reads CASSRRGEGLTQHF. The DNA for the CDR3 is TGTGCCAGTAGTCGAAGGGGAGAAGGTCTTACCCAGCATTTT.

This clone occurred a few times. V gene TRBV2 combines with J gene TRBJ2-7; TRBD1 matches 7 bases. V lost 6 bases to trimming and J lost 1 base; unmatched junction nucleotides: 3. CDR3 size: 13 residues. Per germline, CDR1 SNHLY and CDR2 FYNNEI. The CDR3 is CASSRDSSYEQYF. For the CDR3, the DNA is TGTGCCAGCAGCCGGGACAGTTCCTACGAGCAGTACTTC.